A single sample is the source of the 21 T cell receptor beta chains below, sequenced in a study of T cells in Graves' hyperthyroidism and ophthalmopathy. The CDR3 regions of TCR beta were amplified from RNA transcripts. HTBI primers were employed in a first-round RT-PCR of the TCR CDR3. TCRdb redid the calling of the multiplex PCR reads with MiXCR, one entry per CDR3 protein. The repertoire holds about 290,000 distinct CDR3 sequences, with 10% to 15% as singletons. Material: blood. These receptors all stem from a woman younger than 45 with Graves' hyperthyroidism that later progressed to Graves' ophthalmopathy.

This clonotype has just a few counts. This sequence joins TRBV29-1 and TRBJ2-1; 7 bases align to TRBD1. The ends lost 7 bases at V and 4 bases at J; junction bases unmatched: 4. CDR3 length equals 12 residues. Germline values: CDR1 SQVTM, CDR2 ANQGSEA. CDR3: CSALGQYNEQFF. DNA for the CDR3: TGCAGCGCGTTGGGACAGTACAATGAGCAGTTCTTC.

The chain has TRBV6-1 and TRBJ2-2; 8 bases are a match to TRBD2. V shed 6 bases, J shed 3 bases, and the junction held 6 bases outside the gene matches. Looked up from germline, CDR1 is MNHNS and CDR2 is SASEGT. This CDR3 is built from 15 residues. CDR3: CASSLSGIHTGELFF. The DNA for the CDR3 is TGTGCCAGCAGCCTTAGCGGGATACACACCGGGGAGCTGTTTTTT.

This clonotype appeared many times. The V call is TRBV18, the J call TRBJ1-1, with D hard to call. The V end was cut by 3 bases, the J end by 3 bases, with 8 bases between. The CDR3 has 13 residues. CDR1 is KGHSH, CDR2 LQKENI, per germline. The CDR3 DNA is TGTGCCAGCTCACCTACGCGGGACACTGAAGCTTTCTTT. Its translation: CASSPTRDTEAFF.

This clonotype has just a few counts. CDR3 DNA sequence: TGTGCCTGGACCCGGGGGCAGGGGCTCGCCTACGAGCAGTACTTC. Translating gives CAWTRGQGLAYEQYF. This chain connects TRBV30 to TRBJ2-7; D may correspond to TRBD1 or TRBD2 (6 bases each). The CDR3 has 15 amino acids. Germline CDR1 GTSNPN, CDR2 SVGIG (reference sequence). V lost 4 bases and J lost 2, with 18 bases in between. Combining the CDR3 with reference TRBV30 and TRBJ2-7 gives the whole variable domain SQTIHQWPATLVQPVGSPLSLECTVEGTSNPNLYWYRQAAGRGLQLLFYSVGIGQISSEVPQNLSASRPQDRQFILSSKKLLLSDSGFYLCAWTRGQGLAYEQYFGPGTRLTVT.

The V call is TRBV20-1, the J call TRBJ2-4; D perhaps matches TRBD1 (6 bases). CDR1 and CDR2 (germline): DFQATT, SNEGSKA (reference sequence). The CDR3 runs 14 residues. Trimming removed 0 bases from V and 4 bases from J, with 10 bases in between. CDR3 coding DNA: TGCAGTGCTAGAGATCTGAGGGGGAAAAACATTCAGTACTTC. As protein: CSARDLRGKNIQYF.

As for this clonotype: Being one base from a much bigger clone, this may be a read error. V gene TRBV3-1 combines with J gene TRBJ2-7; D tentatively fits TRBD1 or TRBD2 (5 bases each). V was shortened by 3 bases and J by 9 bases, with 21 bases between the two germline ends. CDR1 and CDR2 (germline): LGHDT, YNNKEL (reference sequence). The CDR3 is 15 amino acids. CDR3 sequence: CASSQGSRGSGGQYF. CDR3 DNA sequence: TGTGCCAGCAGCCAGGGGTCCCGGGGCAGCGGTGGGCAGTACTTC.

This clonotype was seen many times. The V gene is TRBV7-9, the J gene TRBJ2-7, with 9 bases fitting TRBD1. Germline trimming cut 6 bases from V and 3 bases from J; bases unmatched to any gene: 6. Germline CDR1 SEHNR, CDR2 FQNEAQ (reference sequence). The length of the CDR3 is 14 residues. The CDR3 protein is CASRAGTGNYEQYF. The CDR3 nucleotides are TGTGCCAGCAGGGCCGGGACAGGGAACTACGAGCAGTACTTC.

This clonotype has only a few counts. The chain uses TRBV5-4 and TRBJ1-1; the match to TRBD1 covers 11 bases. Trimming took 1 base from V and 6 from J; bases not matched to a gene: 8. This CDR3 has 16 residues. Germline V lookup: CDR1 SGHNT, CDR2 YYREEE (reference sequence). The CDR3 loop is CASSLKGGTGGPEAFF. The DNA for the CDR3 is TGTGCCAGCAGCTTGAAGGGCGGGACAGGGGGTCCTGAAGCTTTCTTT.

This clonotype was recorded many times. The genes are TRBV2 and TRBJ1-4; D might be TRBD1 (5 bases). Trimming pared 4 bases from V and 8 bases from J, leaving 17 bases between. Germline V CDR1 and CDR2: SNHLY, FYNNEI. CDR3 length equals 15 residues. The chain's CDR3 is CASSGAGPKEEKLFF. DNA of the CDR3: TGTGCCAGCAGTGGGGCGGGACCTAAAGAAGAAAAACTGTTTTTT.

Concerning this clonotype: One end of the junction does not line up with germline, which may come from a read error. The rearrangement joins TRBV10-3 to TRBJ2-3; the match to TRBD1 covers 7 bases. CDR1 ENHRY and CDR2 SYGVKD come from the germline V gene. This CDR3 comprises 15 residues. CDR3 bases: TGTGCTATCAGTGTTAGGGGGCTAAGCACAGATACGCAGTATTTT. Translating gives CAISVRGLSTDTQYF.

This clonotype has more than one count but fewer than ten. The genes are TRBV9 and TRBJ2-3; unclear D gene. The CDR3 has 15 amino acids. Trimming took off 3 bases at V and 1 base at J, with 12 bases between the two ends. CDR1 and CDR2 (germline): SGDLS, YYNGEE. The chain's CDR3 is CASSAGPRGTDTQYF. CDR3 DNA: TGTGCCAGCAGCGCCGGACCCCGCGGCACAGATACGCAGTATTTT.

This clonotype was recorded at least ten times. The chain couples TRBV12-3 or TRBV12-4 to TRBJ2-5; 11 bases match TRBD1. CDR3 length: 13 residues. Trimming cost V 8 bases and J 4 bases; bases outside gene matches: 3. The CDR3 here is CASRGTGGETQYF. CDR3 DNA: TGTGCCAGCCGAGGGACAGGGGGAGAGACCCAGTACTTC.

This clonotype has ten or more counts. V and J are TRBV3-1 and TRBJ2-1; 10 bases are a match to TRBD2. CDR1 and CDR2 from the germline V gene are LGHDT and YNNKEL (reference sequence). The CDR3 consists of 17 residues. Losses at the gene ends were 2 bases for V and 15 bases for J; bases not matched to a gene: 19. The CDR3 protein is CASSQSPWRLAGESRFF. Here the CDR3 DNA reads TGTGCCAGCAGCCAATCCCCATGGCGTCTAGCGGGAGAAAGTCGGTTCTTC.

Ten or more counts support this clonotype. The V call is TRBV12-3 or TRBV12-4, the J call TRBJ2-1; D gene uncertain. With 6 bases removed from V and 3 bases from J, the gap between germline ends came to 12 bases. The CDR3 spans 14 residues. The CDR3 spells CASSPQTFYNEQFF. For the CDR3, the DNA is TGTGCCAGCAGCCCGCAGACCTTCTACAATGAGCAGTTCTTC.

This clonotype was observed many times. The genes are TRBV6-1 and TRBJ2-7, with D perhaps TRBD2 (5 bases). Germline V gene data show CDR1 as MNHNS and CDR2 as SASEGT. V lost 6 bases, J lost 9 bases, and 12 bases lay in between. CDR3 length: 11 residues. The CDR3, as DNA: TGTGCCAGCAGCCTAGGGAGAAGGCAGTACTTC. Its translation: CASSLGRRQYF.

This clonotype was seen many times. This chain connects TRBV20-1 to TRBJ1-4; 9 bases are shared with TRBD1. The germline V gene has CDR1 DFQATT and CDR2 SNEGSKA (reference sequence). Trimming cost V 7 bases and J 8 bases; bases outside gene matches: 2. CDR3 length: 11 amino acids. CDR3 sequence (DNA): TGCAGTGGAACAGGGGGCGAAAAACTGTTTTTT. It translates to CSGTGGEKLFF.

This clonotype was seen ten or more times. V is TRBV7-2 and J is TRBJ2-1; 9 bases are a match to TRBD1. V trimming: 6 bases; J trimming: 4 bases; junction bases outside the gene matches: 7. CDR1 and CDR2 from the germline V gene are SGHTA and FQGNSA. CDR3 length: 15 amino acids. The CDR3 DNA reads TGTGCCAGCAGACCAGCCGGGACAGGGTACAATGAGCAGTTCTTC. The encoded protein is CASRPAGTGYNEQFF.

This clonotype has ten or more counts. This sequence joins TRBV6-1 and TRBJ1-6, with 9 positions matching TRBD1. The V gene's germline CDR1 is MNHNS and CDR2 SASEGT. The CDR3 runs 15 residues. J gave up 10 bases and V 3 bases, and 7 bases lay outside the gene matches. CDR3 residues: CASSDAGQGGSPLHF. The CDR3 DNA reads as TGTGCCAGCAGTGACGCGGGACAGGGAGGATCACCCCTCCACTTT.

This clonotype has more than one count but fewer than ten. The chain employs TRBV4-3 and TRBJ2-2; tentatively, D is TRBD2 (5 bases). The V end lost 4 bases, the J end lost 9 bases, and 21 bases lay between the germline ends. Germline CDR1 is LGHNA and CDR2 is YSLEER. The CDR3 runs to 16 residues. The CDR3 nucleotides are TGCGCCAGCAGCCCAGCTCCGAGCGGCCAGAAAAGGGAGCTGTTTTTT. It yields the protein CASSPAPSGQKRELFF.

This clonotype was detected only a few times. V gene TRBV6-4 combines with J gene TRBJ1-1; the D is unclear. There are 15 residues in the CDR3. V was shortened by 10 bases and J by 0 bases, with 18 bases between the two germline ends. Germline assignment: CDR1 MRHNA and CDR2 SNTAGT. CDR3 amino acids: CATFKWVPMNTEAFF. For the CDR3, the DNA is TGTGCCACCTTCAAGTGGGTTCCCATGAACACTGAAGCTTTCTTT.

This chain links TRBV19 with TRBJ1-1; no clear D gene. Germline V lookup: CDR1 LNHDA, CDR2 SQIVND (reference sequence). The V end lost 5 bases, the J end lost 11 bases, and 18 bases lay between the germline ends. The CDR3 length is 13 residues. The CDR3: CASSGGLPPEAFF. The CDR3 nucleotides are TGTGCCAGTAGTGGTGGGCTCCCCCCGGAGGCTTTCTTT.